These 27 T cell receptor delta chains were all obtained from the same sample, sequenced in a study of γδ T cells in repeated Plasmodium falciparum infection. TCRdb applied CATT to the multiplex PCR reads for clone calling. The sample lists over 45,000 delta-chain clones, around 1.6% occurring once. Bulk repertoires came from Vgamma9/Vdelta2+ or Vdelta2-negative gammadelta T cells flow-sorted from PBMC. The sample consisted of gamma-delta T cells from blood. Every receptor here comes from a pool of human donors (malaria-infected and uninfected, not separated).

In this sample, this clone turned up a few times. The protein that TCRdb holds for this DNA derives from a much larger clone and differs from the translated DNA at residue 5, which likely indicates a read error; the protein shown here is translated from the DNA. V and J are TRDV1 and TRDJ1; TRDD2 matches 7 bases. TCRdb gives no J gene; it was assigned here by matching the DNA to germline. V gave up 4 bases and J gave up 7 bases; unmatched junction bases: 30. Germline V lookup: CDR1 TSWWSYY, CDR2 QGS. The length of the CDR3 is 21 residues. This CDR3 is CALGGPRLFLGGYPRRTKLIF. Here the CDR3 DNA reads TGTGCTCTTGGGGGGCCCCGGCTCTTCCTAGGGGGCTATCCCAGACGTACTAAACTCATCTTT.

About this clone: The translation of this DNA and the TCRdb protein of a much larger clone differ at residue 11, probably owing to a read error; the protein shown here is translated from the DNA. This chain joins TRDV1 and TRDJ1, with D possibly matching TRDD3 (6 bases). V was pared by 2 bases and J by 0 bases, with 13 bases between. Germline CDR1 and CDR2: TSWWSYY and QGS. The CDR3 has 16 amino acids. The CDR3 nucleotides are TGTGCTCTTGGGGAAGGCATGCGGGGATACACCGATAAACTCATCTTT. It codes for CALGEGMRGYTDKLIF.

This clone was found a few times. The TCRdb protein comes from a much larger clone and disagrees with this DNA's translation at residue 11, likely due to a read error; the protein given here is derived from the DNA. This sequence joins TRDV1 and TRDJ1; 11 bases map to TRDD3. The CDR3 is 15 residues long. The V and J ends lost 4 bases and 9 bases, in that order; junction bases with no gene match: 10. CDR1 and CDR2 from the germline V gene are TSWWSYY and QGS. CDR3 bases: TGTGCTCTTGGGGGGCCTGGGGGATACTGGGAGGAACTCATCTTT. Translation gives CALGGPGGYWEELIF.

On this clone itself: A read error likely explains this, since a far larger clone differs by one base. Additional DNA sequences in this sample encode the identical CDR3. In DNA form, the CDR3 reads TGTGCCTCCCCCGAGCCGACTACTCAATACTGGGGGTCGACAGCACAACTCTTCTTC. Translation gives CASPEPTTQYWGSTAQLFF. The V gene is given as TRDV3, and no J gene call is available; TRDD3 is the table's D call and was not checked against the DNA. CDR3 size: 19 residues. Germline V CDR1 and CDR2: TVYSNPD, GDNSRS (reference sequence).

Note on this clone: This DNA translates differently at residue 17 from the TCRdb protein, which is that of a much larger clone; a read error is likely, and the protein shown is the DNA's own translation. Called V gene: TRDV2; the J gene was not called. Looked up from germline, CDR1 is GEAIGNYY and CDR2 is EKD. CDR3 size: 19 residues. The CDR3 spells CACDAHPSLDPHNTDKPIF. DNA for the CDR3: TGTGCCTGTGACGCACATCCCAGCCTGGATCCTCACAACACCGATAAACCCATCTTT.

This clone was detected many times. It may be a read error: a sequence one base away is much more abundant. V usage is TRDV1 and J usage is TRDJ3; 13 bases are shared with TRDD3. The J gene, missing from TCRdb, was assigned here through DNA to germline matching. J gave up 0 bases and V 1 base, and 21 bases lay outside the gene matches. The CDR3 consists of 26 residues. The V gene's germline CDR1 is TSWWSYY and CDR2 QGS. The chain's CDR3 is CALGEQVGSTGGYEVFSSWDTRQMFF. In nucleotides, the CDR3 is TGTGCTCTTGGGGAACAGGTGGGGAGTACTGGGGGATACGAAGTATTTTCCTCCTGGGACACCCGACAGATGTTTTTC.

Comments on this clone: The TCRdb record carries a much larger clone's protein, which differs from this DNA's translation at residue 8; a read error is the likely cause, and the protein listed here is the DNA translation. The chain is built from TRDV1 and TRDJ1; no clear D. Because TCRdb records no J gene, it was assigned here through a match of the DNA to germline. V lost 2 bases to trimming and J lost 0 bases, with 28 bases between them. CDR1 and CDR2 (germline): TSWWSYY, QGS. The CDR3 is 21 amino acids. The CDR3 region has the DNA TGTGCTCTTGGGGAAGGCCTCCCCCCATCGAGTATCCCGCTGTACACCGATAAACTCATCTTT. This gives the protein CALGEGLPPSSIPLYTDKLIF.

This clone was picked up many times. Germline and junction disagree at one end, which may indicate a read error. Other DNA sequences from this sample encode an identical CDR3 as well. CDR3 in amino acids: CALGNGIDQTGGYAFSYTDKLIF. The DNA for the CDR3 is TGTGCTCTTGGGAACGGAATAGACCAAACTGGGGGATACGCGTTTTCGTACACCGATAAACTAATCTTT. The rearrangement links TRDV1 to TRDJ1; TRDD3 agrees at 13 bases. This CDR3 region has 23 residues. Germline CDR1 is TSWWSYY and CDR2 is QGS.

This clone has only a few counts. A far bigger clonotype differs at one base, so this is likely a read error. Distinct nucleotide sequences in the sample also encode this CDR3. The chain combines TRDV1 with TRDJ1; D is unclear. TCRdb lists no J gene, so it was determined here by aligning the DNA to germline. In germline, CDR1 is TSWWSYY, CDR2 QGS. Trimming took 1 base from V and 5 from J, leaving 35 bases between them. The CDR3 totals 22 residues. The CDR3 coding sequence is TGTGCTCTTGGGGAACAGTTTTCAGAATATTTTCCCCGCCCGGTTGCTTCTGATAAACTCATCTTT. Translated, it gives CALGEQFSEYFPRPVASDKLIF.

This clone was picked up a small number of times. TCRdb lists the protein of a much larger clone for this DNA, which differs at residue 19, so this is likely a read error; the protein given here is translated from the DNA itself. DNA of the CDR3: TGTGCTCTTGGGGAACGACCGGGTGTGCTCTGGGGGATACGGTTTCGCGATAAACCCATCTTT. Its protein is CALGERPGVLWGIRFRDKPIF. The V gene call reads TRDV1; no J gene was called; the table gives TRDD3 as D, unverified against the DNA. Germline V lookup: CDR1 TSWWSYY, CDR2 QGS. CDR3 size: 21 residues.

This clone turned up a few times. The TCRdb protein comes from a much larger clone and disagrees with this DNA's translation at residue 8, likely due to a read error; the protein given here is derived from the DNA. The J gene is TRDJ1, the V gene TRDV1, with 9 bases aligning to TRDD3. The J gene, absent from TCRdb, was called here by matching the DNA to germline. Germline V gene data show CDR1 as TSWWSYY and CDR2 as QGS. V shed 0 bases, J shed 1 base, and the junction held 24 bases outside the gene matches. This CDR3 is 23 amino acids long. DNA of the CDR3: TGTGCTCTTGGGGAACTTGACCCACCCTGGGGGATCGTACCTCCTTTGTCCACCGATAAACTCATCTTT. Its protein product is CALGELDPPWGIVPPLSTDKLIF.

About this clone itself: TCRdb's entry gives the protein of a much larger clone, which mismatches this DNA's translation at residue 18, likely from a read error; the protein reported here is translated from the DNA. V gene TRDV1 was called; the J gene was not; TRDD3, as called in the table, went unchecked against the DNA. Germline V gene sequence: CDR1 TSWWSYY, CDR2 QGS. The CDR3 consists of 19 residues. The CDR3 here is CALGEKAILGEIYTDKLTF. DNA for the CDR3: TGTGCTCTTGGGGAAAAGGCGATACTGGGGGAGATATACACCGATAAACTCACCTTT.

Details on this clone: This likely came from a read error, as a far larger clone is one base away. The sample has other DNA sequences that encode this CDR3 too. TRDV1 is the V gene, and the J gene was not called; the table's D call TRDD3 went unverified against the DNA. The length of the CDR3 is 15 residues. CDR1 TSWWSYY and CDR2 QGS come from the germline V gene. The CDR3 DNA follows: TGTGCTCTTGGGGAATTTGGAGGATACACCGATAAACTCATCTTC. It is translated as CALGEFGGYTDKLIF.

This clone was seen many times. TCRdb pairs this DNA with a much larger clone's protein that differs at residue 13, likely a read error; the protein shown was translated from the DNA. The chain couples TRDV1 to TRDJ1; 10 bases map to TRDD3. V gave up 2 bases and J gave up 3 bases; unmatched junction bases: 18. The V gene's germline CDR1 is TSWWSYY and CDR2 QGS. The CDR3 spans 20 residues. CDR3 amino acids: CALGEVTLLYWGMRPDKLIF. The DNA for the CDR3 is TGTGCTCTTGGGGAAGTCACCCTTTTGTACTGGGGGATGCGCCCCGATAAACTCATCTTT.

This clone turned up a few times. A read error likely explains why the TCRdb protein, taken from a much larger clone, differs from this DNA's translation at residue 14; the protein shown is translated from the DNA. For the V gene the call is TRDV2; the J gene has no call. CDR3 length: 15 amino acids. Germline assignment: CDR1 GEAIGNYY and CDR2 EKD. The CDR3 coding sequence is TGTGCCTGTGACACCCTCCTCTCCCCGACCGATAAACTCACCTTT. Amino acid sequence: CACDTLLSPTDKLTF.

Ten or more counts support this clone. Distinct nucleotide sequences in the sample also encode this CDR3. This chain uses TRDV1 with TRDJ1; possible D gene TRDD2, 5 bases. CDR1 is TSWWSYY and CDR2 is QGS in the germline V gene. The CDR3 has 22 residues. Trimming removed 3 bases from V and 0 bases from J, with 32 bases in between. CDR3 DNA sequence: TGTGCTCTTGGGGAGCCTTACTACGTGGGTCCCATCCCTACGCCATACACCGATAAACTCATCTTT. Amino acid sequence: CALGEPYYVGPIPTPYTDKLIF.

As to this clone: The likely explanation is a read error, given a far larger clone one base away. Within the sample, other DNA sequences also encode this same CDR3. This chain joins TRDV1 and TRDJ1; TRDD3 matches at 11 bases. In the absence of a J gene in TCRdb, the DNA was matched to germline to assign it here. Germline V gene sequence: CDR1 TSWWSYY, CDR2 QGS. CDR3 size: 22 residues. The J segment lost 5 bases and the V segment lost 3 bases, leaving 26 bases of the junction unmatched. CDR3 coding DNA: TGTGCTCTTGGGGATTCTTCCTTCCTCGGAAGAGTGTGGGGGATACGCACAGATAAACTCATCTTT. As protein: CALGDSSFLGRVWGIRTDKLIF.

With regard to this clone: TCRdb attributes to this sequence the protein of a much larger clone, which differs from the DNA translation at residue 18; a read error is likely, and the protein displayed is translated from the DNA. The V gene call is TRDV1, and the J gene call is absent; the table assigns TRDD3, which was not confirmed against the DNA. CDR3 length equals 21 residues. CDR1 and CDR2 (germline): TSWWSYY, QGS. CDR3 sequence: CALGGASSSLLGDFSEDNLIF. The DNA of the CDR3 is TGTGCTCTTGGGGGCGCCTCTTCTTCCCTACTGGGGGATTTTTCCGAGGATAACCTCATCTTT.

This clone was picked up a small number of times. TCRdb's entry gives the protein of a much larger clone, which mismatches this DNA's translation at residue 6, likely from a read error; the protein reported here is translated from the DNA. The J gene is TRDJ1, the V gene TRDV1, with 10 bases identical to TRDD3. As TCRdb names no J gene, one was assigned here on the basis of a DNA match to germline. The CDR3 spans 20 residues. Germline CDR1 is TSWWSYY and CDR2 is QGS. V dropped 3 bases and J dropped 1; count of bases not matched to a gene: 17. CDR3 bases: TGTGCTCTTGGGGATGGGTCACTTACGGGGGATACGCGTAGCACCGATAAACTCATCTTT. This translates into CALGDGSLTGDTRSTDKLIF.

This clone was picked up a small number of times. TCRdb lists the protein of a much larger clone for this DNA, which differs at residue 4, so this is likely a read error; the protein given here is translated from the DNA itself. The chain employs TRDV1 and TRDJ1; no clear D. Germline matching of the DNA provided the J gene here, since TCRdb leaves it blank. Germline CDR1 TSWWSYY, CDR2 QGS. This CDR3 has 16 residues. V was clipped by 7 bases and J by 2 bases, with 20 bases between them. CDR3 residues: CALESPEGRWTDKLIF. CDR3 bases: TGTGCTCTTGAGTCCCCCGAGGGAAGGTGGACCGATAAACTCATCTTT.

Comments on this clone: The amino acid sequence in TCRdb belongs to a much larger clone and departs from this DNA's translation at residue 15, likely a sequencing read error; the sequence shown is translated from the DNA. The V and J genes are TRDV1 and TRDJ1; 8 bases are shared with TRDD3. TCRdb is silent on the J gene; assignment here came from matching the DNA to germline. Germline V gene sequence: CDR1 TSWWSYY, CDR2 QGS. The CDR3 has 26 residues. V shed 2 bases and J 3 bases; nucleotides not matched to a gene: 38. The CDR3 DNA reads TGTGCTCTTGGGGAAGGGACAACCCTCCTTTCCTCTCGTACTGAGGGATACGGCTGGGGACCCGATAAACTCATCTTT. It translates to CALGEGTTLLSSRTEGYGWGPDKLIF.

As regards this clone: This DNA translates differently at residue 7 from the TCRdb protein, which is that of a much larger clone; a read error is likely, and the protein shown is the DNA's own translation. DNA for the CDR3: TGTGCTCTTGGGGAAAGGACCCGGAGGGGGCCTTTGGGGGCTGCCGATAAACTCATCTTT. Amino acid sequence: CALGERTRRGPLGAADKLIF. This chain uses TRDV1 with TRDJ1, with D tentatively TRDD3 (6 bases). In the absence of a J gene in TCRdb, the DNA was matched to germline to assign it here. Between the trimmed V and J ends, which lost 2 bases and 3 bases, there was a span of 28 bases. This CDR3 comprises 20 residues. Germline-derived CDR1 and CDR2 are TSWWSYY and QGS.

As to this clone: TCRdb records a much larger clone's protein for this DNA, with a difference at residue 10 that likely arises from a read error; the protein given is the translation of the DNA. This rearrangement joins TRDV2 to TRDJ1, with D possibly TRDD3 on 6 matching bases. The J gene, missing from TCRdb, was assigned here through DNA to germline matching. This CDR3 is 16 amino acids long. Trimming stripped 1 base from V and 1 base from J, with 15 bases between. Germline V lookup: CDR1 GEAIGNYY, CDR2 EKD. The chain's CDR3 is CACDTGIYRVTDKLIF. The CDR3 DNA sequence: TGTGCCTGTGACACGGGGATTTATAGGGTCACCGATAAACTCATCTTT.

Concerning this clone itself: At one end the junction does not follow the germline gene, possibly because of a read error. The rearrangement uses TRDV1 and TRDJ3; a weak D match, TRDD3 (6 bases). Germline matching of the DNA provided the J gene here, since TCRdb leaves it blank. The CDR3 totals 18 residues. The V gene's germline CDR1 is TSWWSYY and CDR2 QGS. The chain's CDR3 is CSGESLLRFSWDTRQMFF. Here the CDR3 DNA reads TGCTCTGGGGAGTCTCTATTGAGATTCTCCTGGGACACCCGACAGATGTTTTTC.

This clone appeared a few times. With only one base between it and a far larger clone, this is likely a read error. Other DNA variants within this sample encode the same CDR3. This CDR3 is CALGDAIQAGPIPYDKLIF. CDR3 in DNA: TGTGCCCTTGGGGACGCTATCCAAGCTGGGCCGATTCCGTACGATAAACTCATCTTT. The rearrangement links TRDV1 to TRDJ1, with a tentative D call TRDD3 (5 bases). The J gene was missing in TCRdb and was found by matching the end of the DNA to germline. The CDR3 has 19 residues. The germline V gene encodes CDR1 TSWWSYY and CDR2 QGS.

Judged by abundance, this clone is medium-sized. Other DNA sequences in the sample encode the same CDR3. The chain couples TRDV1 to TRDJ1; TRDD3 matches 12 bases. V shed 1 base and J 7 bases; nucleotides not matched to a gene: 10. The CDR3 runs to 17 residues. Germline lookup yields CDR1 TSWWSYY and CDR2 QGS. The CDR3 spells CALGERGVLGDTRKLIF. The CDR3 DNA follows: TGTGCTCTTGGGGAACGGGGCGTACTGGGGGATACCCGTAAACTCATCTTT.

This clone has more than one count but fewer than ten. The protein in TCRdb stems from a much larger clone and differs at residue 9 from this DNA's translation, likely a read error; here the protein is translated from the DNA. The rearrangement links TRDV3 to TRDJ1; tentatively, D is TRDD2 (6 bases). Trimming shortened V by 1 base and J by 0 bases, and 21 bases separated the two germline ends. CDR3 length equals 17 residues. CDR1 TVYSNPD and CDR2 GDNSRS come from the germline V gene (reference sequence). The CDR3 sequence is CAFISFPYPGYTDKLIF. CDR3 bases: TGTGCCTTTATTTCCTTCCCCTATCCCGGGTACACCGATAAACTCATCTTT.